These T cell receptor beta chains were read from a single sample in a study of CD8 T cells in ankylosing spondylitis. MiXCR, run by TCRdb on the 5' RACE reads, gives a single entry per CDR3 protein. The sample consists of under 200,000 distinct CDR3 sequences, 9.8% of them appearing once. The source material was blood, either unsorted or a sorted T cell fraction (not recorded which). The receptors derive from a female donor with ankylosing spondylitis or in good health (not recorded which). CDR3s include the opening cysteine and the closing phenylalanine or tryptophan. A D gene is named only where the DNA matches it firmly. Size is stated for part of the rows, as once, few or many counts, or as a class when the clone is expanded.

clone_size d_call j_call v_call cdr3_aa cdr3_nt
few . TRBJ1-1 TRBV4-1 CASSQDAQALNTEAFF TGCGCCAGCAGCCAAGACGCCCAAGCTTTGAACACTGAAGCTTTCTTT
many . TRBJ2-4 TRBV10-3 CAISDPWDSGNIQYF TGTGCCATCAGTGACCCCTGGGACTCCGGAAACATTCAGTACTTC
. TRBD2 TRBJ2-1 TRBV3-1 CASSFGRAGYEQFF TGTGCCAGCAGTTTCGGGAGGGCCGGATATGAGCAGTTCTTC
. . TRBJ1-2 TRBV5-6 CASSLDRTVWKDGYTF TGTGCCAGCAGCTTGGATAGGACAGTGTGGAAGGATGGCTACACCTTC
. TRBD2 TRBJ2-5 TRBV20-1 CSAKLAGAALQETQYF TGCAGTGCTAAACTAGCGGGAGCCGCCCTCCAAGAGACCCAGTACTTC
few TRBD1 TRBJ1-2 TRBV7-9 CASSNGTGSPGGYTF TGTGCCAGCAGCAACGGGACAGGTAGTCCAGGTGGCTACACCTTC
. TRBD1 TRBJ1-1 TRBV9 CASSVEMGQGNTEAFF TGTGCCAGCAGCGTAGAAATGGGACAGGGGAACACTGAAGCTTTCTTT
few TRBD1 TRBJ2-1 TRBV7-9 CASSLSPGQGSYNEQFF TGTGCCAGCAGCTTGAGTCCGGGACAGGGATCCTACAATGAGCAGTTCTTC
. . TRBJ1-4 TRBV5-1 CASSGGAFLWDEKLFF TGCGCCAGCAGCGGAGGGGCGTTCCTCTGGGATGAAAAACTGTTTTTT
few . TRBJ2-5 TRBV7-9 CASSPAGQETQYF TGTGCCAGCAGCCCGGCAGGGCAAGAGACCCAGTACTTC
few . TRBJ1-5 TRBV5-6 CASSLGLPKGQPQHF TGTGCCAGCAGCTTGGGCCTCCCCAAGGGGCAGCCCCAGCATTTT
. . TRBJ1-4 TRBV7-9 CASSKGEKLFF TGTGCCAGCAGCAAGGGTGAAAAACTGTTTTTT
many . TRBJ2-1 TRBV4-2 CASSQVQGNEQFF TGTGCCAGCAGCCAAGTTCAAGGCAATGAGCAGTTCTTC
many . TRBJ2-4 TRBV7-9 CASSRTGTKNIQYF TGTGCCAGCAGCCGTACAGGGACCAAAAACATTCAGTACTTC
many . TRBJ2-7 TRBV5-1 CASSLEEGSYEQYF TGCGCCAGCAGCTTGGAAGAGGGCTCCTACGAGCAGTACTTC
many TRBD1 TRBJ1-6 TRBV12-3/TRBV12-4 CASTRDRGLSPLHF TGTGCCAGCACCCGGGACAGGGGGCTTTCACCCCTCCACTTT